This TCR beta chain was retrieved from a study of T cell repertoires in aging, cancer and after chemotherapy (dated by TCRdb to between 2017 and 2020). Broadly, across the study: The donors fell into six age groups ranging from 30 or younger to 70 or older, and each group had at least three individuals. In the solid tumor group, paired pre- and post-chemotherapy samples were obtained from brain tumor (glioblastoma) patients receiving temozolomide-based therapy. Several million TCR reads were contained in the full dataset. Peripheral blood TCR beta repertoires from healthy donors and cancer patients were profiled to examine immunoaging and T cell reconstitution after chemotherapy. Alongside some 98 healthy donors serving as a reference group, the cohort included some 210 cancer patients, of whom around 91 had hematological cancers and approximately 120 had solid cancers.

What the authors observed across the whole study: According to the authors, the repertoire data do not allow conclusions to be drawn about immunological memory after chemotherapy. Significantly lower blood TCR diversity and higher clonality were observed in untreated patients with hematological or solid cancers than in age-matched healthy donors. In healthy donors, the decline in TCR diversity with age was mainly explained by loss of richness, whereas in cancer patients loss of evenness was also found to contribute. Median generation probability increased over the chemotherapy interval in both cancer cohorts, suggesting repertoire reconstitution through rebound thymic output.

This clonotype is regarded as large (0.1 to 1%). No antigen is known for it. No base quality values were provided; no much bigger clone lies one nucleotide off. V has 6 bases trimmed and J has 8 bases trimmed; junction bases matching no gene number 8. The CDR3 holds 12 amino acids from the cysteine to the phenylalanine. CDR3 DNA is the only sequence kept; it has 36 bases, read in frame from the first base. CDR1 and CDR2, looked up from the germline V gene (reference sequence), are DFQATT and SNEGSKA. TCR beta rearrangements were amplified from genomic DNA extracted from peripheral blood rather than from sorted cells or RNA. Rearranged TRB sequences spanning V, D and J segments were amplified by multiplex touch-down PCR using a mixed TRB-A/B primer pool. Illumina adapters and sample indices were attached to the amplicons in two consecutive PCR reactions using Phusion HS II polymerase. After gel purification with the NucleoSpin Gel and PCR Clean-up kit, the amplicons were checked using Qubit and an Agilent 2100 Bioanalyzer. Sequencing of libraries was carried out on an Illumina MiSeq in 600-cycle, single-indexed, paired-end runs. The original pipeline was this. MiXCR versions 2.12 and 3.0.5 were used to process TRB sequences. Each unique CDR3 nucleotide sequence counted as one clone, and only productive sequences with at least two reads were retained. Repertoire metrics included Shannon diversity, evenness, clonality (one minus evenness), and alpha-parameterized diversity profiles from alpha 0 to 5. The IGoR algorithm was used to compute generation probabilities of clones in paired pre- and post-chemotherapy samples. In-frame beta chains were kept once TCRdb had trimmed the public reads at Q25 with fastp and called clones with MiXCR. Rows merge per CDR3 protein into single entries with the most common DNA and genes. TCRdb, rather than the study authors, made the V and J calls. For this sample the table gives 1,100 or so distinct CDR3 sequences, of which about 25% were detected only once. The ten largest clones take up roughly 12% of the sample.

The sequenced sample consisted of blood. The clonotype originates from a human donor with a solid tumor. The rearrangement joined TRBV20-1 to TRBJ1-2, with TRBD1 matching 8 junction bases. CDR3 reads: CSAADRDLGYTF. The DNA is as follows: TGCAGTGCCGCGGACAGGGATTTGGGCTACACCTTC.